This T cell receptor (beta chain) appears in the sequencing data of a study of human T cells and chemical hapten exposure. Findings of the study overall: Healthy people's immune response may differ from that of the donors, who had alopecia.

Sample time point: pre-sensitization, week 0. The treatment denotes: therapeutic diphenylcyclopropenone sensitization with weekly scalp DPC. This clonotype was seen more than once but under ten times. The antigen remains undetermined. TCRdb called the RACE reads again in MiXCR, with one record for every CDR3 protein. The sample shows 250,000 or so distinct CDR3 sequences, approximately 8% of them seen only once. The CDR3 is 15 amino acids. The germline V gene encodes CDR1 SGHRS and CDR2 YFSETQ. V lost 0 bases, J lost 0 bases, and 9 bases lay in between. The TCR was taken from a young man with alopecia areata. Some clones in this sample may be carry-over from other donors' samples. The sample in question was whole blood, obtained in connection with sensitization to the hapten diphenylcyclopropenone (DPC). V usage is TRBV5-1 and J usage is TRBJ1-1, with a possible D match to TRBD1 (5 bases). CDR3 sequence: CASSLEQAMNTEAFF. Here the CDR3 DNA reads TGCGCCAGCAGCTTGGAACAGGCCATGAACACTGAAGCTTTCTTT.